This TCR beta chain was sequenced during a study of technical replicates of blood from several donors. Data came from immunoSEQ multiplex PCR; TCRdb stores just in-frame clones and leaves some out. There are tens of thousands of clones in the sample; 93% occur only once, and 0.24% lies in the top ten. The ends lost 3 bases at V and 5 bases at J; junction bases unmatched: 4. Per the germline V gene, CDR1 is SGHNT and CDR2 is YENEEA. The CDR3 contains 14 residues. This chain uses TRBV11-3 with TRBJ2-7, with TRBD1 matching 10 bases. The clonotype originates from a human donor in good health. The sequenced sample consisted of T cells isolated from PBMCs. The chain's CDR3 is CASSLGTGVHEQYF. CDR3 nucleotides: TGTGCCAGCAGCTTGGGGACAGGGGTCCACGAGCAGTACTTC.